This TCR beta chain was captured in a study of patients and donors after allogeneic stem cell transplantation. TCRdb re-called the RT-PCR reads with MiXCR, one entry per CDR3 protein. Among 150,000 to 200,000 distinct CDR3 sequences listed, around 41% were seen once. This clonotype was sampled from a human donor who was either an allogeneic HSCT recipient or a stem cell or donor lymphocyte infusion donor (not recorded which). It is not recorded whose cells these are; they may come from a transplant donor. What was sequenced was blood, either unsorted or a sorted T cell fraction (not recorded which).

As DNA, the CDR3 is TGCAGTGCTGGGGGGGGTGCAGGGTGGCAAGAAAAACTGTTTTTT. The encoded protein is CSAGGGAGWQEKLFF. The chain joins TRBV20-1 to TRBJ1-4; maybe TRBD1 (5 bases). The CDR3 totals 15 residues. Trimming pared 5 bases from V and 8 bases from J, leaving 21 bases between. Germline-derived CDR1 and CDR2 are DFQATT and SNEGSKA (reference sequence).